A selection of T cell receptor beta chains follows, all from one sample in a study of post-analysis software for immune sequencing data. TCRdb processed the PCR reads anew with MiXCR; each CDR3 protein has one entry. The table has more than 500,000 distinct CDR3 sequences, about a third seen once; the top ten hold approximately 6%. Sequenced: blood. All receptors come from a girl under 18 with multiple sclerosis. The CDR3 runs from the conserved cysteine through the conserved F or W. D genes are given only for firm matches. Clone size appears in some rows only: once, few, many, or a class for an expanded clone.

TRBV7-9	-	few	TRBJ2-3	TGTGCCAGCAGCTTGAAACCCCTCGATACGCAGTATTTT	CASSLKPLDTQYF
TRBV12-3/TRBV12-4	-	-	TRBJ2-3	TGTGCCAGCAGTCTAAACGCAGATACGGAGTATTTT	CASSLNADTEYF
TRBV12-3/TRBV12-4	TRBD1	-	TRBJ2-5	TGTGCCAGCAACCGGGACAGCCAAGAGACCCAGTACTTC	CASNRDSQETQYF
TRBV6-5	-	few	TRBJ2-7	TGTGCCAGCAGTTACTCTCAGGGGTGCCCCTACGAGCAGTACTTC	CASSYSQGCPYEQYF
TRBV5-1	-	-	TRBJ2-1	TGCGCCAGCAGCTTAGCGACAGGCCACAATGAGCAGTTCTTC	CASSLATGHNEQFF
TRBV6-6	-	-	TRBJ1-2	TGTGCCGGCAGGGACTCTAACTATGGCTACACCTTC	CAGRDSNYGYTF
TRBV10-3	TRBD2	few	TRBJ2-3	TGTGCCATCGGTTCATTTAGCGGGGGGGCAGATACGCAGTATTTT	CAIGSFSGGADTQYF
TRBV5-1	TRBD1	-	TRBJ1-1	TGCGCCAGCAGCATCCAGCCGGGACAGCAGAACACTGAAGCTTTCTTT	CASSIQPGQQNTEAFF
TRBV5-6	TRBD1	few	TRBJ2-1	TGTGCCAGCAGCTTGGTCAGACAGGGCACTGAGCAGTTCTTC	CASSLVRQGTEQFF
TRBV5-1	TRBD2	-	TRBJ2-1	TGCGCCAGCAGCGCTACTAGCGGGGGGGCCTCCTACAATGAGCAGTTCTTC	CASSATSGGASYNEQFF
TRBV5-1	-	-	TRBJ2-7	TGCGCCAGCAGCTTGTTCGGGCTGTCCTACGAGCAGTACTTC	CASSLFGLSYEQYF
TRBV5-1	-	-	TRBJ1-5	TGCGCCAGCAGCTTCCCAATTTGCGGACGCCGTAATAGGTTGTATAGCAATCAGCCCCAGCATTTT	CASSFPICGRRNRLYSNQPQHF
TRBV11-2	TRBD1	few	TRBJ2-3	TGTGCCAGCAGGATTTCGACAGGGTCGACAGATACGCAGTATTTT	CASRISTGSTDTQYF
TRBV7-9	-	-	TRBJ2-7	TGTGCCAGCAGCCCATCTTTTGGGACCAACAGAGACGAGCAGTACTTC	CASSPSFGTNRDEQYF
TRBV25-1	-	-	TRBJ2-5	TGTGCCAGCAGTGGGACAGATCATCAAGAGACCCAGTACTTC	CASSGTDHQETQYF
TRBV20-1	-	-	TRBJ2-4	TGCAGTGCTAGACAAACAAAAGAGCGGGTGTACATTCAGTACTTC	CSARQTKERVYIQYF
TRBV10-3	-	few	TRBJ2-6	TGTGCCATCAGCGATCCACTTTTTTCTGGGGCCAACGTCCTGACTTTC	CAISDPLFSGANVLTF
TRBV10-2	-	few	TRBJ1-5	TGCGCCAGCCGGAGGAGGGGGGGGAGTCAGCCCCAGCATTTT	CASRRRGGSQPQHF